This entry describes one TCR beta chain. Its specificity is unknown. Hyperthyroidism in the patients, aged 18 to 65, was newly diagnosed and under 2 months in duration. On the basis of clinical symptoms, serum thyroxine and TRAb, thyroid ultrasound and orbital computed tomography, diagnoses were made. These data originate in a study of T cells in Graves' hyperthyroidism and ophthalmopathy. The wider study: The initial diagnosis was the point when peripheral blood was collected, ahead of any treatment. Whole-study results and caveats: Ophthalmopathy was distinguished from stable hyperthyroidism by 13 V-J signatures.

V was clipped by 8 bases and J by 2 bases, with 12 bases between them. From germline, CDR1 is KGHDR and CDR2 SFDVKD. The length of the CDR3 is 14 residues. TCR beta CDR3 regions were amplified from RNA transcripts. First-round RT-PCR targeting the TCR CDR3 was performed with the HTBI primer set. Via MiXCR, TCRdb re-called the multiplex PCR reads, giving one row per CDR3 protein. The sample lists around 300,000 distinct CDR3 sequences; roughly 15% were seen once. This TCR was sampled from a woman in her forties or fifties with Graves' hyperthyroidism that later progressed to Graves' ophthalmopathy. The rearrangement uses TRBV24-1 and TRBJ2-1; tentative D call: TRBD1 (7 bases). Sequenced material: blood. The CDR3 protein is CATMAGTAYNEQFF. CDR3 nucleotides: TGTGCCACCATGGCGGGGACAGCCTACAATGAGCAGTTCTTC.